The text below deals with one T cell receptor (beta chain). Its antigen is undetermined. The sample originates from a study of cytomegalovirus exposure and HLA in healthy donors. The PCR was carried out with 60 Vbeta primers and 13 Jbeta primers. Here immunoSEQ multiplex PCR was the method, and the copy in TCRdb shows in-frame clones only, minus some. The table has hundreds of thousands of clones, approximately 82% seen once; the top ten hold approximately 0.5%. This CDR3 contains 16 residues. Per germline, CDR1 MGHRA and CDR2 YSYEKL. After removal of 5 bases from V and 3 bases from J, the junction contained 8 bases not matched to a gene. Study-level results: Roughly uniform sequencing depth across donors was assumed, possibly incorrectly.

This sequence joins TRBV4-1 and TRBJ2-2; 8 nucleotides line up with TRBD1. The specimen sequenced was PBMCs. The clonotype comes from a woman in her 40s in good health and CMV-seronegative. DNA for the CDR3: TGCGCCAGCAGCAACCGCCAGGGGGCGGACACCGGGGAGCTGTTTTTT. Its protein is CASSNRQGADTGELFF.